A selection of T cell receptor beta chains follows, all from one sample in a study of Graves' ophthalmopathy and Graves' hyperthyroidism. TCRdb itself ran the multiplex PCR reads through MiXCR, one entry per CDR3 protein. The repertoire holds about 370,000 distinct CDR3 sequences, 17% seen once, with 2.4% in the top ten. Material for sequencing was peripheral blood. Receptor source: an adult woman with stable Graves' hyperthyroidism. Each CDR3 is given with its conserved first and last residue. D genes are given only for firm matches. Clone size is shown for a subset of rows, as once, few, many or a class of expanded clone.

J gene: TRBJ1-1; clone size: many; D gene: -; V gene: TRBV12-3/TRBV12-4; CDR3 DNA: TGTGCCAGCAGTCCTCACCAGCAGGGAATCACTGAAGCTTTCTTT; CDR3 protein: CASSPHQQGITEAFF
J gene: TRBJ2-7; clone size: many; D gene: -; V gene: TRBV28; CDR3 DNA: TGTGCCAGCAGTTTTCACGGGGATTACGAGCAGTACTTC; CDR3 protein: CASSFHGDYEQYF
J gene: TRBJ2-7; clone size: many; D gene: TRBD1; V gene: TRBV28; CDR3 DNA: TGTGCCAGCAGTGGAGGGAGAACAGGGGGCTACGCCTACGAGCAGTACTTC; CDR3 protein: CASSGGRTGGYAYEQYF
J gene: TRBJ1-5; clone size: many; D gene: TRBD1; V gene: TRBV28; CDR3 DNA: TGTGCCAGCAGTCCCCTAACGCCAATCAGACAGGGCTTAAGGCAGCCCCAGCATTTT; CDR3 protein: CASSPLTPIRQGLRQPQHF
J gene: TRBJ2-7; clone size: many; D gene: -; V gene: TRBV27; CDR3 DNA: TGTGCCAGCAGTTCCACCCGACAGCCCTCCTACGAGCAGCACTTC; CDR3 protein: CASSSTRQPSYEQHF
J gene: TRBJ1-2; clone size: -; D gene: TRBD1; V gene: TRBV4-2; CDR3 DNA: TGTGCCAGCAGCCTCGACAGGGGTGGCTACACCTTC; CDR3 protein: CASSLDRGGYTF
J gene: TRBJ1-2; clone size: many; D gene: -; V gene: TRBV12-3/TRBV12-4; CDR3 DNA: TGTGCCAGCAGCCCAGGGCGTGGCTACACCTTC; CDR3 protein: CASSPGRGYTF
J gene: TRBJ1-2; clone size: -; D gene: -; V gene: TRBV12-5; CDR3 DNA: TGTGCTAGTGGTCCCGACAGTCTCAATGGCTACACCTTC; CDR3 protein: CASGPDSLNGYTF
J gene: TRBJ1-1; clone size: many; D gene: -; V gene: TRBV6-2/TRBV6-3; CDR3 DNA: TGTGCCAGCAGTTACTCTCGGGGTCGCACTGAAGCTTTCTTT; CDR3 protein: CASSYSRGRTEAFF
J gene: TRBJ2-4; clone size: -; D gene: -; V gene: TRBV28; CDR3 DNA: TGTGCCAGCAGTTTACTCGGGAACCTTAAAAACATTCAGTACTTC; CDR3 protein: CASSLLGNLKNIQYF
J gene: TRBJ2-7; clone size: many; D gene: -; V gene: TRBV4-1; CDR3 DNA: TGCGCCAGCAGCCAAGGAAACTTAGCGGTCAGCTCCTACGAGCAGTACTTC; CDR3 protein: CASSQGNLAVSSYEQYF
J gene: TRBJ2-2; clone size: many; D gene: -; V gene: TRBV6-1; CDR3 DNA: TGTGCCAGCAGGAGGGGAGAGACCGGGGAGCTGTTTTTT; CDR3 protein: CASRRGETGELFF
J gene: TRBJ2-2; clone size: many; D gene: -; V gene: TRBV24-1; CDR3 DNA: TGTGCCACCAGTGACCCCATTAGACCGTCGAACACCGGGGAGCTGTTTTTT; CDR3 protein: CATSDPIRPSNTGELFF
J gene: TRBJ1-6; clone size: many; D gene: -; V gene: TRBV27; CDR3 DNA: TGTGCCAGCAGTCCCCCGGGGTCCTGGCGTTCACCCCTCCACTTT; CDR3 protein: CASSPPGSWRSPLHF
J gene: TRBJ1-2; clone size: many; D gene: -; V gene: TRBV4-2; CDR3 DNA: TGTGCCAGCAGCCACCTGGGTGCAGACCCTGGCTACACCTTC; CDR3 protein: CASSHLGADPGYTF
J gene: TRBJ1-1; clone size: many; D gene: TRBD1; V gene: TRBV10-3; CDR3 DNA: TGTGCCATCAGGCGTCAGGGGGCGTCTTCGGCCACTGAAGCTTTCTTT; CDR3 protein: CAIRRQGASSATEAFF
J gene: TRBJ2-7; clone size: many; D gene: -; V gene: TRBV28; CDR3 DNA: TGTGCCAGCAGCTGGACAGTCGGCGAGCAGTACTTC; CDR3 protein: CASSWTVGEQYF
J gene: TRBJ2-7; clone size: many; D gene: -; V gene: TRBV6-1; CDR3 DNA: TGTGCCAGCAGTGACCCTCCTCAAGGGAGACGGCAGTACTTC; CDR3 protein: CASSDPPQGRRQYF
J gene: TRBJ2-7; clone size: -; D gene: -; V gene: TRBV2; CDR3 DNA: TGTGCCAGCAGTTTGAGTCGGGAGAAAGACGAGCAGTACTTC; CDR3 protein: CASSLSREKDEQYF
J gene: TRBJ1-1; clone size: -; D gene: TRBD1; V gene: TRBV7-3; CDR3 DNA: TGTGCCAGCAGCTCTGGACAGGGTAGGACTGAAGCTTTCTTT; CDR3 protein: CASSSGQGRTEAFF
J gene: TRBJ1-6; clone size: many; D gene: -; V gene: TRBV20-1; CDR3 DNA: TGCAGTGCCAAAAGAACGGGGACGAATTCACCCCTCCACTTT; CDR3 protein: CSAKRTGTNSPLHF
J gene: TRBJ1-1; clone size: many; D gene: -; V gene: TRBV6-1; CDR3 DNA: TGTGCCAGCACATGGGACGGAATGAACACTGAAGCTTTCTTT; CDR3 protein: CASTWDGMNTEAFF
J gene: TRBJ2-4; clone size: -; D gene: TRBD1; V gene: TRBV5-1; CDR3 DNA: TGCGCCAGCAGAGGACAGGAGATAGCCAAAAACATTCAGTACTTC; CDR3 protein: CASRGQEIAKNIQYF
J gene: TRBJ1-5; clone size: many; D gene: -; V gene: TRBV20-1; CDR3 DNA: TGCAGTGCTAGAGGAGCGGGGCTAAGCAATCAGCCCCAGCATTTT; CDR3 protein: CSARGAGLSNQPQHF
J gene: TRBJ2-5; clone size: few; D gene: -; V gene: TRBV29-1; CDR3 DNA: TGCAGCGTTGAAGATCCCCCAACACAAGAGACCCAGTACTTC; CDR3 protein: CSVEDPPTQETQYF
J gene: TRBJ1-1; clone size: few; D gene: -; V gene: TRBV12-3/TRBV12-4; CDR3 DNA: -; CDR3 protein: CASSFGGGTEACF
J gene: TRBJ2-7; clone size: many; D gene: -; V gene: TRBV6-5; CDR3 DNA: TGTGCCAGCACACAGGCGGCGGACGAGCAGTACTTC; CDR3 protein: CASTQAADEQYF
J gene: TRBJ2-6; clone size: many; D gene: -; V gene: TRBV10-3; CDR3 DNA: TGTGCCATCAGGGACAGTGGAAGGGAAGGGGCCAACGTCCTGACTTTC; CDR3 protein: CAIRDSGREGANVLTF
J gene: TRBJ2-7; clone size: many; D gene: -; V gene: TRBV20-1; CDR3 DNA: TGCAGTGCTAGGTACAGGTCCTCCTACGAGCAGTACTTC; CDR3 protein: CSARYRSSYEQYF
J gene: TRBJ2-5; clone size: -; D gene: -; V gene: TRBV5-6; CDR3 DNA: TGTGCCAGCAGCTGGGGTACCGGGACACAGTCGAATCAAGAGACCCAGTACTTC; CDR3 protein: CASSWGTGTQSNQETQYF
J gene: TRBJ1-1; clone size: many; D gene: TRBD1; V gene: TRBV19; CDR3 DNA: TGTGCCAGTAGTCTGGGGAGGGGGCGCACTGAAGCTTTCTTT; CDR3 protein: CASSLGRGRTEAFF
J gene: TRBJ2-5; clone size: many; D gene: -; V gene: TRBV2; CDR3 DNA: TGTGCCAGCAGTAAGCCGTCAAGGGGTGAGACCCAGTACTTC; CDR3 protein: CASSKPSRGETQYF
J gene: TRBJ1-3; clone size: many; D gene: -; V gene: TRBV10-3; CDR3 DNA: TGTGCCACCGAAAGGGCGGGTGGAAACACCATATATTTT; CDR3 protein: CATERAGGNTIYF
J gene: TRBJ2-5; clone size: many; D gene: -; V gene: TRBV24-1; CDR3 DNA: TGTGCCACCAGTACCACAGGGCCAGAGACCCAGTACTTC; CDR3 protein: CATSTTGPETQYF
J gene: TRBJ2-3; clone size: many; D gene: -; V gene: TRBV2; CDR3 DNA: TGTGCCAGCAGTCGAGGGGTGGCAGATACGCAGTATTTT; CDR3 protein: CASSRGVADTQYF
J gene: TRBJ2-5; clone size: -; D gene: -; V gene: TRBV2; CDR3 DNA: TGTGCCAGCTGTCAGGGAAGACAAGAGACCCAGTACTTC; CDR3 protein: CASCQGRQETQYF
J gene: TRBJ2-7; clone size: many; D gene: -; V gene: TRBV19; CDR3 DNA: TGTGCCAGTAGTACCCGACAGGCCTCCTACGAGCAGTACTTC; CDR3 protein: CASSTRQASYEQYF
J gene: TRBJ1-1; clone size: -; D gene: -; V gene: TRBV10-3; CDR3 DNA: TGTGCCAATGGGGCGGTACAGAACACTGATGCTTTCTTT; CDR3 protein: CANGAVQNTDAFF
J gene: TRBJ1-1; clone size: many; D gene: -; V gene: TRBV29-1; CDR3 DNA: TGCAACATTAATCCAGCTTTCTTT; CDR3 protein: CNINPAFF
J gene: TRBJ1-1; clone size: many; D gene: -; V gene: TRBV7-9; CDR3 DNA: TGTGCCAGCAGCCCAAATTCAGGGTCTGAAGCTTTCTTT; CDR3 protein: CASSPNSGSEAFF
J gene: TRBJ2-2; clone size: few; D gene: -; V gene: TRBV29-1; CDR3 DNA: TGCAGCGTTGTTATGGGTTCCGGGGAGCTGTTTTTT; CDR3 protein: CSVVMGSGELFF
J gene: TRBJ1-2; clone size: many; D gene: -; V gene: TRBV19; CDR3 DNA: TGTGCCAGTAAGGAGGGGTCCGGGTCACGACATGGCCACACCTTC; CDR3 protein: CASKEGSGSRHGHTF
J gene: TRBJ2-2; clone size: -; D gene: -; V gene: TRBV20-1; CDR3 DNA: TGCAGTGCTAGGACGGGTGGGGCCGGGGAGCTGTTTTTT; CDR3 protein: CSARTGGAGELFF
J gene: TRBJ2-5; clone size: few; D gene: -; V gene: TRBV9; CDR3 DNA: TGTGCCAGCACCAAACTCGGGACGAAGCAAGAGACCCAGTACTTC; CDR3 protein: CASTKLGTKQETQYF
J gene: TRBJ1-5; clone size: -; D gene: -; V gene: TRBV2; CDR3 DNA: TGTGCCAGCAGTGGACCGGGGAGCAATCAGCCCCAGCATTTT; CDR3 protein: CASSGPGSNQPQHF
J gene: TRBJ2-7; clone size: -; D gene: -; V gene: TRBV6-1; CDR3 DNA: TGTGCCAGCAGTACGGACAGAACCTACGAGCAGTACTTC; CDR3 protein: CASSTDRTYEQYF
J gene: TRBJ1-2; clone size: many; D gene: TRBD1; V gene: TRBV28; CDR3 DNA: TGTGCCAGCAGGGCTGGTGGACAGGGCTCCTATGGCTACACCTTC; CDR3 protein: CASRAGGQGSYGYTF
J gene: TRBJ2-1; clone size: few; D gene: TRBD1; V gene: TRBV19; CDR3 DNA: TGTGCCAGTACCTCACGCACCGGGACAGGGTACGATGAGCAGTTCTTC; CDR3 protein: CASTSRTGTGYDEQFF
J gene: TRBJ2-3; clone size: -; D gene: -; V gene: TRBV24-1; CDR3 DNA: TGTGCCACCAGTGATTCCCTAGTAGCCCCACGGGATACGCAGTATTTT; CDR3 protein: CATSDSLVAPRDTQYF
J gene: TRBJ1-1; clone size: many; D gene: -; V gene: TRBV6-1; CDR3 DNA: TGTGCCAGCAGTGAAGGACAGGTTGAAGCTTTCTTT; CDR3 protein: CASSEGQVEAFF
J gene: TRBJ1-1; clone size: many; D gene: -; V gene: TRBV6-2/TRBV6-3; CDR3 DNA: TGTGCCAGCAGTTACTCCATGACGAGAGGGAACACTGAAGCTTTCTTT; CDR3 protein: CASSYSMTRGNTEAFF
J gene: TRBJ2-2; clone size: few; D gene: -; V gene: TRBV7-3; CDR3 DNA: TGTGCCAGCAGCTCCCGAGTCGGGGAGCTGTTTTTT; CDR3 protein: CASSSRVGELFF
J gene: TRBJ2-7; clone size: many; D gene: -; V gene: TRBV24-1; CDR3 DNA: TGTGCCACCAGTGACCCCGGGACTCCCTTATACGAGCAGTACTTC; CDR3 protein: CATSDPGTPLYEQYF